The rows below give T cell receptor beta chains drawn from one sample of a study of radiotherapy plus CTLA-4 blockade in lung cancer. Sequencing was performed with immunoSEQ multiplex PCR; in TCRdb, only in-frame clones are kept and a portion is missing. The top ten clones hold less than 25% of a sample with about 26,000 clones, approximately 77% of them seen once. Material: peripheral blood, obtained from a patient treated with radiotherapy plus ipilimumab. The receptors shown here come from a human donor with non-small cell lung cancer that progressed on radiotherapy plus ipilimumab. The CDR3 runs from the conserved cysteine through the conserved F or W. The order of the fields is CDR3 protein, CDR3 DNA, D gene, J gene, V gene, clone size. The D gene is left open where the match is weak. A clone size is listed for some rows: how often the clone was seen (once, few, many), or a class if it is expanded.

CDR3aa: CASSSSVSSYEQYF; CDR3nt: TGCGCCAGCAGCTCCTCCGTTAGCTCCTACGAGCAGTACTTC; d_gene: NA; j_gene: TRBJ2-7; v_gene: TRBV5-1; abundance: NA
CDR3aa: CASRFGGELFF; CDR3nt: TGTGCCAGCAGGTTCGGCGGGGAGCTGTTTTTT; d_gene: NA; j_gene: TRBJ2-2; v_gene: TRBV6-8; abundance: few
CDR3aa: CASSFLPGGAQETQYF; CDR3nt: TGTGCCAGCAGCTTCCTCCCGGGGGGGGCCCAAGAGACCCAGTACTTC; d_gene: TRBD2; j_gene: TRBJ2-5; v_gene: TRBV7-2; abundance: once
CDR3aa: CASSLKDYGYTF; CDR3nt: TGTGCCAGCAGCCTCAAGGACTATGGCTACACCTTC; d_gene: NA; j_gene: TRBJ1-2; v_gene: TRBV6-6; abundance: NA
CDR3aa: CASRGTGNTGELFF; CDR3nt: TGTGCCAGCAGGGGGACAGGGAACACCGGGGAGCTGTTTTTT; d_gene: TRBD1; j_gene: TRBJ2-2; v_gene: TRBV2; abundance: NA
CDR3aa: CASSYSPGTSGSEQYF; CDR3nt: TGTGCCAGCAGTTACTCCCCCGGGACTAGCGGGAGCGAGCAGTACTTC; d_gene: TRBD2; j_gene: TRBJ2-7; v_gene: TRBV6-5; abundance: NA
CDR3aa: CASSSPPDRVYNEQFF; CDR3nt: TGTGCCAGCAGTTCCCCTCCCGACAGGGTATACAATGAGCAGTTCTTC; d_gene: TRBD1; j_gene: TRBJ2-1; v_gene: TRBV28; abundance: NA
CDR3aa: CASSLSGRYEQYF; CDR3nt: TGTGCCAGCAGCTTGTCAGGGCGGTACGAGCAGTACTTC; d_gene: NA; j_gene: TRBJ2-7; v_gene: TRBV7-9; abundance: NA
CDR3aa: CASSGRGGRYEQYF; CDR3nt: TGTGCCAGCAGCGGGCGGGGGGGCCGCTACGAGCAGTACTTC; d_gene: TRBD2; j_gene: TRBJ2-7; v_gene: TRBV9; abundance: NA
CDR3aa: CASSVGRASDEKLFF; CDR3nt: TGTGCCAGCAGCGTAGGGAGGGCTTCGGATGAAAAACTGTTTTTT; d_gene: NA; j_gene: TRBJ1-4; v_gene: TRBV9; abundance: NA
CDR3aa: CASRKTQGAGYF; CDR3nt: TGTGCCAGCAGGAAAACTCAGGGGGCAGGGTACTTC; d_gene: TRBD1; j_gene: TRBJ2-5; v_gene: TRBV2; abundance: NA
CDR3aa: CASSERGGDEQFF; CDR3nt: TGTGCCAGCAGCGAAAGGGGAGGGGATGAGCAGTTCTTC; d_gene: TRBD2; j_gene: TRBJ2-1; v_gene: TRBV9; abundance: NA
CDR3aa: CASSPGTGSYEQYF; CDR3nt: TGTGCCAGCAGCCCCGGGACAGGGAGCTACGAGCAGTACTTC; d_gene: TRBD1; j_gene: TRBJ2-7; v_gene: TRBV7-2; abundance: NA
CDR3aa: CASSEGDSSTDTQYF; CDR3nt: TGTGCCAGCAGTGAGGGGGACTCTAGCACAGATACGCAGTATTTT; d_gene: NA; j_gene: TRBJ2-3; v_gene: TRBV2; abundance: NA
CDR3aa: CASRQTGTGKNTIYF; CDR3nt: TGTGCCAGCAGACAGACCGGGACAGGGAAAAACACCATATATTTT; d_gene: TRBD1; j_gene: TRBJ1-3; v_gene: TRBV5-6; abundance: few